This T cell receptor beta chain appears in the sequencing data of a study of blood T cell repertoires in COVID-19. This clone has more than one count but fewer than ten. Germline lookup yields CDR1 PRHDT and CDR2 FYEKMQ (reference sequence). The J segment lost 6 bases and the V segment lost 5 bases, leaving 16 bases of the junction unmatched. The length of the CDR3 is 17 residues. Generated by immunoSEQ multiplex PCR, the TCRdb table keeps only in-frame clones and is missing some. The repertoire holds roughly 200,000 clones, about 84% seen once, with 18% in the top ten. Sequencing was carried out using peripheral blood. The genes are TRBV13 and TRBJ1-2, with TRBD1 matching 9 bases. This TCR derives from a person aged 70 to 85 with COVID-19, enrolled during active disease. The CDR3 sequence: CASSRKAGTGLSDGYTF. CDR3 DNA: TGTGCCAGCAGCCGAAAAGCGGGGACAGGGCTTTCAGATGGCTACACCTTC.